This T cell receptor (beta chain) is from a study of blood T cell repertoires in COVID-19. About the study: Samples representing acute and convalescent COVID-19 were sourced from the United States, Italy and Spain. In each case, the material was cDNA or gDNA derived from T cells, B-cell-depleted T cells, or PBMCs.

As originally analysed: Amplified reference gene primers provided the basis for estimating nucleated cell counts. The method was immunoSEQ multiplex PCR; TCRdb's version includes in-frame clones alone and lacks a portion of them. The V and J calls and clone size are taken from that table; D and trimming were inferred from the DNA. The sample has about 130,000 clones; about four fifths are singletons. Losses at the gene ends were 4 bases for V and 8 bases for J; bases not matched to a gene: 14. Germline V gene data show CDR1 as SEHNR and CDR2 as FQNEAQ (reference sequence). The CDR3 runs to 17 residues.

The clonotype comes from an elderly woman with acute or convalescent COVID-19. V gene TRBV7-9 combines with J gene TRBJ1-6; TRBD1 agrees at 7 bases. What was sequenced was peripheral blood. In DNA, the CDR3 is TGTGCCAGCAGCTCTCAAATAACAGGGGTTTTAGATTCACCCCTCCACTTT. This encodes CASSSQITGVLDSPLHF.